These T cell receptor beta chains were read from a single sample in a study of T cell responses to AZD1222 COVID-19 vaccine. Generated by immunoSEQ multiplex PCR, the TCRdb table keeps only in-frame clones and is missing some. The data show about 140,000 clones, almost 90% seen once. Sequencing was performed on peripheral blood, taken on day 0 of AZD1222 vaccination. These receptors originate from an adult in good health. Each CDR3 is given with its conserved first and last residue. A D gene is named only where the DNA matches it firmly. Size tells how often a clone was seen (once, few, many) or the class of an expanded clone, and some rows leave it out.

NA | TRBJ2-1 | NA | TRBV24-1 | CATTGGTGVYNEQFF | TGTGCCACCACCGGAGGTACTGGCGTCTACAATGAGCAGTTCTTC
NA | TRBJ1-1 | TRBD1 | TRBV19 | CASSSRDRGFFTEAFF | TGTGCCAGTAGTAGCCGGGACAGGGGGTTCTTCACCGAAGCTTTCTTT
NA | TRBJ2-2 | NA | TRBV2 | CASSEGANTGELFF | TGTGCCAGCAGTGAAGGGGCGAACACCGGGGAGCTGTTTTTT
NA | TRBJ2-1 | NA | TRBV9 | CASSGTNLGGNEQFF | TGTGCCAGCAGCGGCACAAACCTCGGGGGAAATGAGCAGTTCTTC
NA | TRBJ2-7 | NA | TRBV9 | CASSVEWSSTYEQYF | TGTGCCAGCAGCGTAGAGTGGAGTAGTACCTACGAGCAGTACTTC
NA | TRBJ2-1 | TRBD2 | TRBV28 | CAILEAGGGYNEQFF | TGTGCCATCCTAGAGGCGGGAGGAGGCTACAATGAGCAGTTCTTC
NA | TRBJ2-7 | TRBD1 | TRBV27 | CASSPRTGGVYEQYF | TGTGCCAGCAGTCCAAGGACAGGGGGCGTCTACGAGCAGTACTTC
NA | TRBJ1-5 | NA | TRBV19 | CASSSLLLISNQPQHF | TGTGCCAGTAGTAGCCTCCTTCTCATTAGCAATCAGCCCCAGCATTTT
NA | TRBJ2-5 | NA | TRBV5-1 | CASSLVPDNQETQYF | TGCGCCAGCAGCTTGGTTCCCGACAACCAAGAGACCCAGTACTTC
NA | TRBJ2-5 | TRBD2 | TRBV5-5 | CASSSGLAGFRETQYF | TGTGCCAGCAGCTCCGGACTAGCGGGTTTTCGGGAGACCCAGTACTTC
NA | TRBJ1-4 | NA | TRBV6-5 | CASRAAGTVNEKLFF | TGTGCCAGCAGGGCGGCCGGGACTGTAAATGAAAAACTGTTTTTT
NA | TRBJ1-5 | TRBD1 | TRBV28 | CASGWGQGDFQPQHF | TGTGCCAGCGGCTGGGGACAGGGGGACTTTCAGCCCCAGCATTTT
NA | TRBJ1-2 | TRBD1 | TRBV7-9 | CASSPYQGARDGYTF | TGTGCCAGCAGCCCATACCAGGGGGCGCGGGATGGCTACACCTTC
NA | TRBJ2-7 | TRBD2 | TRBV19 | CASRPTLAGAYEQYF | TGTGCCAGTAGGCCTACACTAGCGGGGGCCTACGAGCAGTACTTC
few | TRBJ2-3 | NA | TRBV10-1 | CASSGGPDTQYF | TGCGCCAGCAGTGGAGGGCCAGATACGCAGTATTTT
NA | TRBJ1-1 | NA | TRBV9 | CASSVVGRNTEAFF | TGTGCCAGCAGCGTAGTAGGGCGAAACACTGAAGCTTTCTTT
NA | TRBJ2-3 | NA | TRBV5-1 | CASSLEVLGGTDTQYF | TGCGCCAGCAGCTTGGAGGTCCTTGGAGGCACAGATACGCAGTATTTT
NA | TRBJ1-4 | NA | TRBV29-1 | CSVEVARLNEKLFF | TGCAGCGTTGAAGTGGCCAGGTTAAATGAAAAACTGTTTTTT
NA | TRBJ1-1 | NA | TRBV29-1 | CSVGSWGAGTEAFF | TGCAGCGTCGGCTCGTGGGGAGCTGGCACTGAAGCTTTCTTT
NA | TRBJ2-2 | NA | TRBV6-2/TRBV6-3 | CASSYSPGTGELFF | TGTGCCAGCAGTTACTCCCCAGGAACCGGGGAGCTGTTTTTT
NA | TRBJ1-1 | NA | TRBV5-1 | CASSLFRVANTEAFF | TGCGCCAGCAGCTTGTTCCGGGTGGCGAACACTGAAGCTTTCTTT
NA | TRBJ2-7 | TRBD2 | TRBV5-6 | CASSPGLDYYEQYF | TGTGCCAGCAGCCCGGGACTAGATTACTACGAGCAGTACTTC
NA | TRBJ1-1 | TRBD1 | TRBV28 | CASQITTGTDTEAFF | TGTGCCAGCCAAATTACCACCGGGACAGACACTGAAGCTTTCTTT
NA | TRBJ2-5 | TRBD2 | TRBV4-2 | CASSQFHGGLAGLQETQYF | TGTGCCAGCAGCCAATTCCACGGAGGACTAGCGGGTCTTCAAGAGACCCAGTACTTC
NA | TRBJ1-1 | TRBD1 | TRBV7-9 | CASSSPPPGTGMGTEAFF | TGTGCCAGCAGCTCCCCACCTCCGGGGACAGGGATGGGTACTGAAGCTTTCTTT
NA | TRBJ1-5 | NA | TRBV30 | CAWSVTSGRVQHF | TGTGCCTGGAGTGTTACCTCCGGACGGGTCCAGCATTTT
NA | TRBJ2-7 | NA | TRBV5-3 | CARSLETSGGPVYEQYF | TGTGCCAGAAGCTTGGAAACCTCAGGAGGGCCCGTCTACGAGCAGTACTTC
NA | TRBJ1-5 | NA | TRBV6-1 | CASSEQGVGASRLPQHF | TGTGCCAGCAGTGAACAAGGGGTCGGGGCTTCTAGATTGCCCCAGCATTTT
NA | TRBJ1-1 | NA | TRBV28 | CASSGAGADTEAFF | TGTGCCAGCAGTGGCGCAGGGGCGGACACTGAAGCTTTCTTT
NA | TRBJ2-1 | TRBD2 | TRBV30 | CAWAFGEGEQFF | TGTGCCTGGGCCTTCGGGGAGGGTGAGCAGTTCTTC
NA | TRBJ2-7 | NA | TRBV5-1 | CASGTEGLYEQYF | TGCGCCAGCGGCACAGAGGGGCTCTACGAGCAGTACTTC
NA | TRBJ1-2 | NA | TRBV6-5 | CASSYVDDGALGGYTF | TGTGCCAGCAGTTACGTGGACGACGGGGCTCTTGGTGGCTACACCTTC
NA | TRBJ1-6 | NA | TRBV19 | CASSPNDGSPLHF | TGTGCCAGTAGTCCAAATGATGGTTCACCCCTCCACTTT
NA | TRBJ2-7 | TRBD1 | TRBV9 | CASSVATGGEYEQYF | TGTGCCAGCAGCGTAGCGACAGGGGGTGAGTACGAGCAGTACTTC
NA | TRBJ2-2 | NA | TRBV29-1 | CSVDQGYTGELFF | TGCAGCGTTGATCAAGGCTACACCGGGGAGCTGTTTTTT
NA | TRBJ2-7 | NA | TRBV19 | CASSIRPLSYEQYF | TGTGCCAGTAGTATACGCCCCCTCAGCTACGAGCAGTACTTC
NA | TRBJ1-1 | NA | TRBV28 | CASSFMGNTEAFF | TGTGCCAGCAGTTTTATGGGGAACACTGAAGCTTTCTTT
NA | TRBJ2-7 | TRBD1 | TRBV19 | CASSITLSTGGRYEQYF | TGTGCCAGTAGTATAACTTTGTCGACAGGGGGCAGATACGAGCAGTACTTC
NA | TRBJ1-2 | NA | TRBV12-3/TRBV12-4 | CASSFLLGYGYTF | TGTGCCAGCAGTTTCCTCCTGGGGTATGGCTACACCTTC
NA | TRBJ1-2 | NA | TRBV9 | CASSPPAGRLDYTF | TGTGCCAGCAGCCCTCCGGCCGGCCGCTTAGACTACACCTTC
NA | TRBJ1-5 | NA | TRBV7-6 | CASSLVGGSNQPQHF | TGTGCCAGCAGCTTAGTTGGTGGTAGCAATCAGCCCCAGCATTTT
NA | TRBJ2-7 | NA | TRBV7-9 | CASSLGLEQYF | TGTGCCAGCAGCTTAGGACTGGAGCAGTACTTC
NA | TRBJ1-2 | NA | TRBV12-5 | CASGSLGYGYTF | TGTGCTAGTGGTTCCTTAGGATATGGCTACACCTTC
NA | TRBJ1-2 | NA | TRBV27 | CASRQVPGGGYTF | TGTGCCAGCAGGCAAGTCCCAGGTGGTGGCTACACCTTC
NA | TRBJ1-2 | NA | TRBV11-2 | CASSPQGSYGYTF | TGTGCCAGCAGCCCCCAGGGTAGCTATGGCTACACCTTC
once | TRBJ2-7 | NA | TRBV5-1 | CASSLAAGETYEQYF | TGCGCCAGCAGCTTGGCCGCTGGGGAAACCTACGAGCAGTACTTC
NA | TRBJ2-3 | NA | TRBV5-8 | CASSLVSGTDTQYF | TGTGCCAGCAGCTTGGTCAGCGGCACAGATACGCAGTATTTT
NA | TRBJ2-7 | NA | TRBV19 | CASSIAGDNTYEQYF | TGTGCCAGTAGTATAGCTGGAGACAATACCTACGAGCAGTACTTC
NA | TRBJ2-3 | NA | TRBV4-3 | CASSQGQTDTQYF | TGCGCCAGCAGCCAAGGGCAGACAGATACGCAGTATTTT
NA | TRBJ2-2 | NA | TRBV30 | CAWSVSRYTGELFF | TGTGCCTGGAGTGTATCACGGTACACCGGGGAGCTGTTTTTT
NA | TRBJ2-7 | TRBD2 | TRBV4-1 | CASSQGGGTYEQYF | TGCGCCAGCAGCCAGGGCGGGGGAACCTACGAGCAGTACTTC
few | TRBJ1-4 | TRBD1 | TRBV6-2/TRBV6-3 | CASSAPGQGNEKLFF | TGTGCCAGCAGTGCTCCGGGACAGGGGAATGAAAAACTGTTTTTT
NA | TRBJ2-1 | NA | TRBV6-4 | CASSDSPGQGQFF | TGTGCCAGCAGTGACTCGCCGGGGCAGGGGCAGTTCTTC
NA | TRBJ2-1 | TRBD2 | TRBV14 | CASRPTSGSVGNEQFF | TGTGCCAGCAGACCGACTAGCGGGAGTGTCGGCAATGAGCAGTTCTTC
NA | TRBJ2-2 | NA | TRBV27 | CASSPGYDWELFF | TGTGCCAGCAGTCCGGGATATGATTGGGAGCTGTTTTTT
NA | TRBJ1-5 | TRBD1 | TRBV6-5 | CASSPGTGNQPQHF | TGTGCCAGCAGTCCCGGGACAGGTAATCAGCCCCAGCATTTT
NA | TRBJ2-1 | NA | TRBV5-5 | CASSLRRDFYNEQFF | TGTGCCAGCAGCTTGAGGCGGGACTTCTACAATGAGCAGTTCTTC
NA | TRBJ1-4 | TRBD1 | TRBV7-2 | CASSDRVGANEKLFF | TGTGCCAGCAGCGACAGGGTGGGAGCTAATGAAAAACTGTTTTTT
NA | TRBJ2-1 | TRBD2 | TRBV9 | CASSVADSGRTEQFF | TGTGCCAGCAGCGTAGCGGATAGCGGGAGAACTGAGCAGTTCTTC
NA | TRBJ2-1 | TRBD2 | TRBV5-5 | CASSPVARLAGYNEQFF | TGTGCCAGCAGCCCGGTAGCGCGACTAGCGGGCTACAATGAGCAGTTCTTC